The 20 T cell receptor beta chains below were found in one sample sequenced in a study of control samples from healthy donors and cancer patients. Profiled with immunoSEQ multiplex PCR; TCRdb holds only in-frame clones, not every one. The sample contains over 75,000 clones, approximately 80% of which appear only once. What was sequenced was blood. The receptors were gathered from a man aged 25-45 years in good health.

The V gene is TRBV9, the J gene TRBJ2-7, with 10 bases aligning to TRBD1. The CDR3 sequence is 15 residues long. Germline CDR1 SGDLS, CDR2 YYNGEE. V was clipped by 3 bases and J by 4 bases; unmatched bases: 7. The CDR3 region is CASSEGTGVKYEQYF. The DNA of the CDR3 is TGTGCCAGCAGCGAGGGGACAGGGGTTAAGTACGAGCAGTACTTC.

The chain is built from TRBV12-2 and TRBJ1-5; the table gives TRBD1 as D, unverified against the DNA. TRBV12-2 is given as a pseudogene. CDR3 length equals 13 residues. Here the CDR3 reads CASRIGANQPQHF. CDR3 DNA: TGTGCAAGTCGCATAGGGGCGAATCAGCCCCAGCATTTT.

This sequence joins TRBV19 and TRBJ1-6; TRBD1 is a possible D gene (6 bases). V was trimmed by 5 bases and J by 10 bases, leaving 12 bases between them. Germline CDR1 reads LNHDA; CDR2 reads SQIVND (reference sequence). CDR3 size: 13 residues. This CDR3 is CASSSNRVSPLHF. The CDR3 DNA sequence: TGTGCCAGTAGTTCCAACAGGGTCTCACCCCTCCACTTT.

The chain uses TRBV10-1 and TRBJ2-1; 8 nucleotides align to TRBD1. Unmatched junction bases numbered 6, after V lost 4 bases and J lost 4 bases. Per germline, CDR1 WNHNN and CDR2 SYGVQD (reference sequence). This CDR3 has 15 residues. This CDR3 reads CASSGGRGLYNEQFF. The CDR3 nucleotides are TGCGCCAGCAGTGGTGGCAGGGGGCTTTACAATGAGCAGTTCTTC.

Concerning this clone itself: The identical CDR3 is also encoded by other nucleotide sequences in the sample. The rearrangement joins TRBV7-2 to TRBJ1-5; a possible D gene is TRBD1 (5 bases). V was clipped by 3 bases and J by 6 bases, with 9 bases between them. The V gene's germline CDR1 is SGHTA and CDR2 FQGNSA. There are 13 residues in the CDR3. Written as DNA, the CDR3 is TGTGCCAGCAGCTTGAGGGGTGGTCAGCCCCAGCATTTT. Its protein product is CASSLRGGQPQHF.

The table lists this clone with a few counts. The chain links TRBV2 to TRBJ1-2; D unclear. The V and J ends lost 7 bases and 4 bases respectively, with 10 bases between them. Per germline, CDR1 SNHLY and CDR2 FYNNEI. This CDR3 has 12 residues. CDR3 nucleotide sequence: TGTGCCAGCAACGGCCCTTCCTATGGCTACACCTTC. It is translated as CASNGPSYGYTF.

The chain is built from TRBV12-3 or TRBV12-4 and TRBJ2-4, with D unclear. The CDR3 length is 13 residues. V was trimmed by 6 bases and J by 7 bases, leaving 13 bases between them. The CDR3 nucleotides read TGTGCCAGCAGGGACCGGGTCCTGAACATTCAGTACTTC. This sequence encodes CASRDRVLNIQYF.

The V gene is TRBV19, the J gene TRBJ1-2, with D hard to call. The CDR3 loop spans 12 amino acids. The V and J ends lost 1 base and 2 bases respectively, with 2 bases between them. CDR1 LNHDA and CDR2 SQIVND come from the germline V gene (reference sequence). The CDR3 bases are TGTGCCAGTAGTATAGCGAACTATGGCTACACCTTC. This codes for CASSIANYGYTF.

V and J are TRBV25-1 and TRBJ1-6; D is unclear. The CDR3 is made up of 15 amino acids. Trimming stripped 0 bases from V and 9 bases from J, with 12 bases between. CDR1 is MGHDK, CDR2 SYGVNS, per germline. The CDR3: CASSEYSRSSSPLHF. The CDR3 region has the DNA TGTGCCAGCAGTGAATATTCACGTTCCAGTTCACCCCTCCACTTT.

V usage is TRBV6-5 and J usage is TRBJ1-2; TRBD1 is a possible D gene (5 bases). The CDR3 extends over 13 amino acids. The germline V gene has CDR1 MNHEY and CDR2 SVGAGI. With 8 bases removed from V and 4 bases from J, the gap between germline ends came to 14 bases. The CDR3 coding sequence is TGTGCCAGCGTGAGTCAGGGATCCTATGGCTACACCTTC. Translating gives CASVSQGSYGYTF.

The chain joins TRBV28 to TRBJ2-7; D gene ambiguous. V was shortened by 7 bases and J by 3 bases, with 7 bases between the two germline ends. The CDR3 length is 11 residues. Looked up from germline, CDR1 is MDHEN and CDR2 is SYDVKM. The CDR3, as DNA: TGTGCCAGCACCCACCGCTACGAGCAGTACTTC. Translating it yields CASTHRYEQYF.

This chain links TRBV24-1 with TRBJ2-7; perhaps TRBD1 as D (6 bases). Trimming shortened V by 7 bases and J by 3 bases, and 15 bases separated the two germline ends. Looked up from germline, CDR1 is KGHDR and CDR2 is SFDVKD. CDR3 length: 14 amino acids. The CDR3 nucleotides are TGTGCCACCAGCCAAGGGGGTGGGAGCTACGAGCAGTACTTC. Translating it yields CATSQGGGSYEQYF.

The V call is TRBV19, the J call TRBJ1-6, with a tentative D call TRBD1 (5 bases). Trimming stripped 8 bases from V and 7 bases from J, with 12 bases between. CDR1 is LNHDA, CDR2 SQIVND, per germline (reference sequence). The CDR3 runs to 13 residues. CDR3 protein: CASGGTVNSPLHF. The CDR3 nucleotides read TGTGCCAGTGGGGGGACGGTGAATTCACCCCTCCACTTT.

Concerning this clone itself: The sample holds other DNA sequences that translate to the same CDR3. V is TRBV9 and J is TRBJ2-6; D is unclear. Germline V gene sequence: CDR1 SGDLS, CDR2 YYNGEE. This CDR3 has 14 residues. V was clipped by 0 bases and J by 4 bases, with 5 bases between them. CDR3 sequence: CASSVVVGANVLTF. The CDR3 DNA reads as TGTGCCAGCAGCGTAGTTGTCGGGGCCAACGTCCTGACTTTC.

The rearrangement uses TRBV9 and TRBJ2-1, with TRBD2 matching over 7 bases. Trimming removed 0 bases from V and 3 bases from J; junction bases left unmatched: 3. Germline V lookup: CDR1 SGDLS, CDR2 YYNGEE. This CDR3 has 15 residues. The CDR3 DNA reads TGTGCCAGCAGCGTAGTCGCGGGGGTCTACAATGAGCAGTTCTTC. Protein sequence: CASSVVAGVYNEQFF.

The J gene is TRBJ2-6, the V gene TRBV5-1; 14 bases agree with TRBD2. CDR3 length: 20 amino acids. From germline, CDR1 is SGHRS and CDR2 YFSETQ. Trimming cost V 4 bases and J 0 bases; bases outside gene matches: 9. The CDR3 DNA reads TGCGCCAGCAGCATAGGACTAGCGGGGGGCGCAATCTCTGGGGCCAACGTCCTGACTTTC. Protein product: CASSIGLAGGAISGANVLTF.

The chain links TRBV7-3 to TRBJ2-1; 9 bases align to TRBD2. This CDR3 has 17 amino acids. With 0 bases clipped from V and 3 bases from J, the junction kept 6 bases outside the gene matches. Germline lookup yields CDR1 SGHTA and CDR2 FQGTGA. This chain's CDR3 is CASSLTKAGGLYNEQFF. In DNA, the CDR3 is TGTGCCAGCAGCTTAACAAAAGCGGGGGGTCTCTACAATGAGCAGTTCTTC.

This chain links TRBV7-8 with TRBJ2-7; 10 nucleotides match TRBD1. Germline loops: CDR1 SGHVS, CDR2 FQNEAQ. The CDR3 loop spans 13 amino acids. V lost 5 bases, J lost 7 bases, and 5 bases stayed unmatched. CDR3 bases: TGTGCCAGCAGCGTCGACAGGGGGCTGGAGCAGTACTTC. This gives the protein CASSVDRGLEQYF.

Regarding this clone: The same CDR3 is also encoded by other DNA sequences in this sample. The genes are TRBV3-1 (or the pseudogene TRBV3-2) and TRBJ2-2; the D is unclear. The germline V gene has CDR1 LGHDT and CDR2 YNNKEL (reference sequence). The CDR3 has 12 amino acids. V was trimmed by 3 bases and J by 5 bases, leaving 4 bases between them. CDR3 protein: CASSHQTGELFF. The DNA of the CDR3 is TGTGCCAGCAGCCACCAGACCGGGGAGCTGTTTTTT.

The CDR3 is CASSLPPRATMGETQYF. CDR3 bases: TGTGCCAGCAGCCTCCCCCCCCGGGCCACAATGGGGGAGACCCAGTACTTC. V usage is TRBV5-5 and J usage is TRBJ2-5; D is unclear. Germline CDR1 reads SGHKS; CDR2 reads YYEKEE (reference sequence). Trimming shortened V by 4 bases and J by 5 bases, and 24 bases separated the two germline ends. This CDR3 has 17 residues.